These 26 T cell receptor beta chains were sequenced from one sample in a study of OX40 agonist ivuxolimab in advanced cancers. Sequencing used immunoSEQ multiplex PCR; TCRdb keeps in-frame clones, though not all of them. The sample contains about 79,000 clones, 90% of which appear only once. The material sequenced was CD4+ or CD8+ T cells sorted from blood, taken in a trial of the OX40 agonist ivuxolimab. These receptors were taken from an adult with an advanced solid tumor such as melanoma, head and neck, liver or kidney cancer.

This chain connects TRBV2 to TRBJ2-2; 11 nucleotides match TRBD2. The CDR3 covers 16 residues. The V and J ends lost 3 bases and 0 bases, in that order; junction bases with no gene match: 0. The germline V gene has CDR1 SNHLY and CDR2 FYNNEI. The CDR3 sequence: CASSETSGANTGELFF. The DNA for the CDR3 is TGTGCCAGCAGTGAGACTAGCGGGGCGAACACCGGGGAGCTGTTTTTT. Based on the CDR3 plus reference TRBV2 and TRBJ2-2, the full variable domain is EPEVTQTPSHQVTQMGQEVILRCVPISNHLYFYWYRQILGQKVEFLVSFYNNEISEKSEIFDDQFSVERPDGSNFTLKIRSTKLEDSAMYFCASSETSGANTGELFFGEGSRLTVL.

V is TRBV7-9 and J is TRBJ1-4; the D is unclear. Germline V gives CDR1 SEHNR, CDR2 FQNEAQ (reference sequence). V lost 0 bases and J lost 7, with 9 bases in between. The CDR3 extends over 14 amino acids. Here the CDR3 DNA reads TGTGCCAGCAGCTTAGCGGGAGGCGGTGAAAAACTGTTTTTT. This encodes CASSLAGGGEKLFF.

In its sample, this clone was seen once. The CDR3 spells CAWSRTDSNQPQHF. The CDR3 nucleotides are TGTGCCTGGAGTCGGACAGATAGCAATCAGCCCCAGCATTTT. V gene TRBV30 combines with J gene TRBJ1-5; the D gene is possibly TRBD1 (6 bases). Germline V gene sequence: CDR1 GTSNPN, CDR2 SVGIG (reference sequence). V was cut by 2 bases and J by 0 bases, with 8 bases left in between. The CDR3 is 14 residues long.

The gene calls are TRBV19 and TRBJ1-4; no clear D. Germline CDR1 is LNHDA and CDR2 is SQIVND (reference sequence). CDR3 size: 12 residues. V dropped 9 bases and J dropped 4 bases, with 9 bases sitting between them. The CDR3 DNA reads as TGTGCCAGCGGCAGAGGTAATGAAAAACTGTTTTTT. It encodes CASGRGNEKLFF.

The chain recombines TRBV19 with TRBJ2-5; D possibly corresponds to TRBD2 (6 bases). The CDR3 loop spans 13 amino acids. The V end was cut by 1 base, the J end by 3 bases, with 6 bases between. Germline assignment: CDR1 LNHDA and CDR2 SQIVND (reference sequence). CDR3 amino acids: CASSIVAEETQYF. In DNA form, the CDR3 reads TGTGCCAGTAGTATAGTAGCGGAAGAGACCCAGTACTTC.

This sequence joins TRBV7-9 and TRBJ1-6; 9 bases map to TRBD1. The junction had 14 bases not matched to a gene; V was cut back by 5 bases and J by 9 bases. The CDR3 contains 17 residues. Per germline, CDR1 SEHNR and CDR2 FQNEAQ (reference sequence). DNA of the CDR3: TGTGCCAGCAGCATATCACAGGGGGCGCATTTAGGTTCACCCCTCCACTTT. It encodes CASSISQGAHLGSPLHF.

The chain carries TRBV6-5 and TRBJ1-5; possible D gene TRBD1, 6 bases. Germline CDR1 reads MNHEY; CDR2 reads SVGAGI. The CDR3 extends over 15 amino acids. The V end lost 5 bases, the J end lost 0 bases, and 11 bases lay between the germline ends. This CDR3 reads CASSRGGYSNQPQHF. CDR3 bases: TGTGCCAGCAGTAGAGGGGGATATAGCAATCAGCCCCAGCATTTT.

The chain recombines TRBV2 with TRBJ1-2; perhaps TRBD1 as D (5 bases). This CDR3 is 16 amino acids long. The germline gives CDR1 SNHLY, CDR2 FYNNEI. Trimming shortened V by 6 bases and J by 6 bases, and 23 bases separated the two germline ends. In nucleotides, the CDR3 is TGTGCCAGCAGCGGGGCAGACATTCCTTTAAAGGATGGCTACACCTTC. This sequence encodes CASSGADIPLKDGYTF.

V is TRBV5-1 and J is TRBJ1-2; 8 bases are a match to TRBD1. Germline CDR1 is SGHRS and CDR2 is YFSETQ. The CDR3 totals 14 residues. Trimming removed 4 bases from V and 4 bases from J; junction bases left unmatched: 6. DNA of the CDR3: TGCGCCAGCAGCCGAGGACAGGGAGTCTATGGCTACACCTTC. This translates into CASSRGQGVYGYTF.

The genes are TRBV18 and TRBJ1-6; D not certain. The CDR3 length is 13 residues. The germline gives CDR1 KGHSH, CDR2 LQKENI. V lost 2 bases and J 5 bases, leaving 4 bases between the germline ends. CDR3 loop: CASSPNDNSPLHF. CDR3 in DNA: TGTGCCAGCTCACCAAATGATAATTCACCCCTCCACTTT. Combining the CDR3 with reference TRBV18 and TRBJ1-6 gives the whole variable domain NAGVMQNPRHLVRRRGQEARLRCSPMKGHSHVYWYRQLPEEGLKFMVYLQKENIIDESGMPKERFSAEFPKEGPSILRIQQVVRGDSAAYFCASSPNDNSPLHFGNGTRLTVT.

This clone was counted once. This chain connects TRBV19 to TRBJ2-3, with 11 positions matching TRBD1. With 4 bases clipped from V and 5 bases from J, the junction kept 8 bases outside the gene matches. The germline gives CDR1 LNHDA, CDR2 SQIVND (reference sequence). This CDR3 comprises 16 residues. For the CDR3, the DNA is TGTGCCAGTAGTAGGACCGGGACAGGGGGTTTAGATACGCAGTATTTT. This sequence encodes CASSRTGTGGLDTQYF.

The chain links TRBV11-2 to TRBJ2-5, with TRBD1 matching over 11 bases. In germline, CDR1 is SGHAT, CDR2 FQNNGV. Germline trimming cut 4 bases from V and 6 bases from J; bases unmatched to any gene: 7. This CDR3 is 15 amino acids long. In DNA form, the CDR3 reads TGTGCCAGCAGCTCCAGGACAGGGGGCGAGAAGACCCAGTACTTC. Protein sequence: CASSSRTGGEKTQYF.

DNA of the CDR3: TGTGCCAGTAGTGGACAGGGGACGAACACCGGGGAGCTGTTTTTT. It is translated as CASSGQGTNTGELFF. The V call is TRBV19, the J call TRBJ2-2, with 9 bases fitting TRBD1. V dropped 5 bases and J dropped 0; count of bases not matched to a gene: 1. The CDR3 extends over 15 amino acids. Germline values: CDR1 LNHDA, CDR2 SQIVND (reference sequence).

This clone appeared a few times. The J gene is TRBJ2-2, the V gene TRBV29-1; no clear D. The CDR3 is made up of 13 amino acids. V was trimmed by 1 base and J by 0 bases, leaving 3 bases between them. Per germline, CDR1 SQVTM and CDR2 ANQGSEA. In nucleotides, the CDR3 is TGCAGCGTTGAAGGGTCGAACACCGGGGAGCTGTTTTTT. It specifies CSVEGSNTGELFF.

V is TRBV29-1 and J is TRBJ2-3; 11 bases agree with TRBD2. Germline V gene data show CDR1 as SQVTM and CDR2 as ANQGSEA. CDR3 length equals 16 residues. V gave up 6 bases and J gave up 0 bases; unmatched junction bases: 8. CDR3 residues: CSVKGLAGGSTDTQYF. CDR3 bases: TGCAGCGTCAAGGGGCTAGCGGGGGGTAGCACAGATACGCAGTATTTT.

A remark on this clone: Germline is not matched at one junction end, which may reflect a read error. The V gene is TRBV4-1, the J gene TRBJ2-1; no reliable D call. Germline CDR1 MGHRA, CDR2 YSYEKL. CDR3 length: 12 residues. CDR3 DNA sequence: TGCGCCAGCAGCCAAGTAATGGCGGAGCCGTTCTTC. It is translated as CASSQVMAEPFF.

This sequence joins TRBV4-1 and TRBJ1-3; D ambiguous. Trimming stripped 5 bases from V and 2 bases from J, with 1 base between. In germline, CDR1 is MGHRA, CDR2 YSYEKL. CDR3 length equals 11 residues. The CDR3 here is CASSTGNTIYF. The CDR3 DNA follows: TGCGCCAGCAGCACTGGAAACACCATATATTTT.

The rearrangement joins TRBV14 to TRBJ2-5; a weak D match, TRBD1 (5 bases). CDR1 is SGHDN, CDR2 FVKESK, per germline. Trimming removed 1 base from V and 4 bases from J, with 10 bases in between. This CDR3 has 14 amino acids. The CDR3 sequence is CASSQVVGLETQYF. As DNA, the CDR3 is TGTGCCAGCAGCCAAGTGGTGGGGCTAGAGACCCAGTACTTC.

CDR3 DNA: TGCGCCAGCAGCCCCCTGGCTAGCGGGCACAATGAGCAGTTCTTC. Encoded protein: CASSPLASGHNEQFF. The chain has TRBV5-1 and TRBJ2-1; TRBD2 aligns across 8 bases. The CDR3 contains 15 residues. The V and J ends lost 4 bases and 5 bases, in that order; junction bases with no gene match: 8. The germline V gene encodes CDR1 SGHRS and CDR2 YFSETQ.

The chain is built from TRBV5-1 and TRBJ2-3; D tentatively fits TRBD1 or TRBD2 (5 bases each). Germline CDR1 reads SGHRS; CDR2 reads YFSETQ. The CDR3 has 13 amino acids. V was clipped by 7 bases and J by 6 bases, with 15 bases between them. CDR3 nucleotides: TGCGCCAGCCGGGACCCCGGGCCGGATACGCAGTATTTT. As protein: CASRDPGPDTQYF. The variable domain in full, completed from reference TRBV5-1 and TRBJ2-3, reads KAGVTQTPRYLIKTRGQQVTLSCSPISGHRSVSWYQQTPGQGLQFLFEYFSETQRNKGNFPGRFSGRQFSNSRSEMNVSTLELGDSALYLCASRDPGPDTQYFGPGTRLTVL.

The rearrangement links TRBV21-1 to TRBJ2-2; the table's D call TRBD1 went unverified against the DNA. TRBV21-1 is termed a pseudogene. This CDR3 contains 18 residues. CDR3 sequence: CASSKGKVRDYTTGELFF. The CDR3 DNA reads as TGTGCCAGCAGCAAAGGGAAGGTCAGGGATTATACCACCGGGGAGCTGTTTTTT.

The CDR3, as DNA: TGTGCCAGTAAGGCGGGCCAGGGTAATCAGCCCCAGCATTTT. Translating it yields CASKAGQGNQPQHF. The chain has TRBV28 and TRBJ1-5; perhaps TRBD1 as D (5 bases). V was trimmed by 9 bases and J by 4 bases, leaving 16 bases between them. The V gene's germline CDR1 is MDHEN and CDR2 SYDVKM. This CDR3 has 14 amino acids.

The V call is TRBV21-1, the J call TRBJ1-1; the table's D gene call, TRBD1, was not cross checked with the DNA. TRBV21-1 is classified as a pseudogene. The CDR3 runs 16 residues. The CDR3 here is CASRRDRAFMNTEAFF. The CDR3, as DNA: TGTGCCAGCCGCCGGGACAGGGCATTCATGAACACTGAAGCTTTCTTT.

V usage is TRBV6-1 and J usage is TRBJ1-1; D ambiguous. Germline-derived CDR1 and CDR2 are MNHNS and SASEGT. Deletions cut 2 bases from V and 0 bases from J, with 7 bases between. CDR3 length: 14 residues. CDR3 in amino acids: CASSETGMNTEAFF. In DNA form, the CDR3 reads TGTGCCAGCAGTGAAACTGGGATGAACACTGAAGCTTTCTTT.

The rearrangement joins TRBV7-9 to TRBJ2-3, with D possibly matching TRBD2 (7 bases). CDR1 SEHNR and CDR2 FQNEAQ come from the germline V gene (reference sequence). The CDR3 runs to 18 residues. Trimming took 5 bases from V and 2 from J, leaving 23 bases between them. The CDR3 region is CASSRGGGEGRHTDTQYF. CDR3 sequence (DNA): TGTGCCAGCAGCCGCGGGGGCGGGGAGGGGAGGCACACAGATACGCAGTATTTT.

V usage is TRBV19 and J usage is TRBJ1-3, with no clear D. The V gene lost 3 bases and the J gene lost 0 bases, with 9 bases spanning the gap. The CDR3 has 15 residues. CDR1 is LNHDA and CDR2 is SQIVND in the germline V gene (reference sequence). DNA of the CDR3: TGTGCCAGTAGTATGTTTGGGAACTCTGGAAACACCATATATTTT. This translates into CASSMFGNSGNTIYF.